The clone carrying this T cell receptor (beta chain) has only a few counts. Its cognate antigen is unknown. The data were taken from a study of shared clonotypes between healthy human individuals. General study findings and limits: Clonotypes that were shared across a handful of donors made up around 5% of naive CD4 clonotypes.

Every one of the donors was a Caucasian adult that lived in Nashville, Tennessee. Sorted-subset replicate PCRs used approximately 190 ng of genomic DNA. This amount corresponded to 30,000 to 35,000 T cell genomes. Generated by immunoSEQ multiplex PCR, the TCRdb table keeps only in-frame clones and is missing some. Of fewer than 850,000 clones detected, about three quarters appear once; the ten largest clones hold 1.5% to 2%. Germline CDR1 and CDR2: GTSNPN and SVGIG (reference sequence). V was pared by 3 bases and J by 4 bases, with 6 bases between. The CDR3 is 11 residues long. The chain has TRBV30 and TRBJ1-1; D gene uncertain. The receptor comes from a woman aged 25 to 39 in good health. Sequencing was done on a sample of memory CD4+ T cells sorted from blood. Subset given: CD45RA-negative fraction. The CDR3 protein is CAWSDFTEAFF. For the CDR3, the DNA is TGTGCCTGGAGCGACTTCACTGAAGCTTTCTTT.